What follows are 28 T cell receptor beta chains derived from one specimen sequenced in a study of cytotoxic CD8 clonotypes in ibrutinib-treated CLL. Here immunoSEQ multiplex PCR was the method, and the copy in TCRdb shows in-frame clones only, minus some. The sample includes 30,000 to 40,000 clones, roughly two thirds of them seen just once. The sample in question was PBMCs, obtained before ibrutinib treatment. The receptors were gathered from a human donor with chronic lymphocytic leukemia.

This clone has just one count. The J gene is TRBJ1-6, the V gene TRBV6-5, with D possibly being TRBD1 (6 bases). V gave up 6 bases and J gave up 4 bases, with 10 bases separating them. Germline V gene lookup returns CDR1 MNHEY and CDR2 SVGAGI. CDR3 length: 14 residues. The CDR3 bases are TGTGCCAGCAGCGGACAGCAGTATAATTCACCCCTCCACTTT. Translated: CASSGQQYNSPLHF.

The chain joins TRBV4-1 to TRBJ2-7, with a weak D call TRBD2 (5 bases). Trimming shortened V by 2 bases and J by 0 bases, and 17 bases separated the two germline ends. The CDR3 consists of 17 residues. CDR1 and CDR2 (germline): MGHRA, YSYEKL. CDR3 nucleotide sequence: TGCGCCAGCAGCCAACCTCACTCCGGGGAGAGCTCCTACGAGCAGTACTTC. The encoded protein is CASSQPHSGESSYEQYF.

The chain couples TRBV7-8 to TRBJ1-1, with TRBD1 identical over 10 bases. The CDR3 totals 16 residues. Unmatched junction bases numbered 11, after V lost 5 bases and J lost 5 bases. Germline CDR1 is SGHVS and CDR2 is FQNEAQ. This CDR3 is CASSKGRTGGLTEAFF. Written as DNA, the CDR3 is TGTGCCAGCAGCAAAGGTCGGACAGGGGGTTTGACTGAAGCTTTCTTT.

J is TRBJ2-6 and V is TRBV15; no clear D. Germline V CDR1 and CDR2: LNHNV, YYDKDF (reference sequence). The CDR3 length is 16 residues. V lost 0 bases, J lost 0 bases, and 6 bases lay in between. The CDR3 is CATSRDSGSGANVLTF. The CDR3 coding sequence is TGTGCCACCAGCAGAGATAGTGGCTCTGGGGCCAACGTCCTGACTTTC.

The chain uses TRBV11-3 and TRBJ1-4; D is undetermined. The CDR3 spans 13 residues. Trimming removed 6 bases at V and 11 bases at J, with 16 bases between. The V gene's germline CDR1 is SGHNT and CDR2 YENEEA. The CDR3 nucleotides are TGTGCCAGCAGAGCTATCAATTCTCGGAAACTGTTTTTT. Amino acid sequence: CASRAINSRKLFF.

This clone showed up just a few times. This chain links TRBV18 with TRBJ2-1; D is unclear. The ends were cut back, 3 bases at V and 5 bases at J, with 8 bases in the middle. CDR1 KGHSH and CDR2 LQKENI come from the germline V gene. CDR3 length equals 13 residues. The CDR3: CASSPNPDNEQFF. As DNA, the CDR3 is TGTGCCAGCTCACCTAACCCAGACAATGAGCAGTTCTTC.

The chain recombines TRBV4-1 with TRBJ2-7; D uncertain. The V gene lost 2 bases and the J gene lost 1 base, with 9 bases spanning the gap. Looked up from germline, CDR1 is MGHRA and CDR2 is YSYEKL. CDR3 length: 14 residues. Here the CDR3 reads CASSQYRESYEQYF. As DNA, the CDR3 is TGCGCCAGCAGCCAATACCGAGAATCCTACGAGCAGTACTTC.

V is TRBV27 and J is TRBJ2-6; D could derive from TRBD1 or TRBD2 (6 bases each). This CDR3 comprises 16 residues. Per the germline V gene, CDR1 is MNHEY and CDR2 is SMNVEV (reference sequence). The V and J ends lost 8 bases and 4 bases respectively, with 18 bases between them. CDR3 in amino acids: CASVGGGEAGANVLTF. The CDR3 coding sequence is TGTGCCAGCGTTGGGGGCGGGGAGGCAGGGGCCAACGTCCTGACTTTC.

This chain joins TRBV28 and TRBJ2-1; 9 bases match TRBD1. The CDR3 covers 13 residues. Germline V gene data show CDR1 as MDHEN and CDR2 as SYDVKM. V was clipped by 10 bases and J by 6 bases; unmatched bases: 7. In nucleotides, the CDR3 is TGTGCCACCGAGGGACAGGGATCCAATGAGCAGTTCTTC. Its translation is CATEGQGSNEQFF.

To note about this clone: The germline gene is not matched at one end of the junction; a read error may be the cause. Other DNA sequences in the same sample also yield this CDR3. The chain carries TRBV28 and TRBJ1-2, with D tentatively TRBD1 (6 bases). Germline V gives CDR1 MDHEN, CDR2 SYDVKM. The CDR3 sequence is 11 residues long. The CDR3 sequence: CASSTGYGYTF. CDR3 in DNA: TGTGCCAGCAGCACAGGGTATGGCTATACCTTC.

The chain combines TRBV2 with TRBJ2-2; D possibly corresponds to TRBD2 (6 bases). Deletions cut 2 bases from V and 3 bases from J, with 19 bases between. CDR3 length equals 18 residues. Germline values: CDR1 SNHLY, CDR2 FYNNEI. The CDR3 bases are TGTGCCAGCAGTGAACGGCTAGCGATCCTGTCGGACACCGGGGAGCTGTTTTTT. This encodes CASSERLAILSDTGELFF.

CDR3 in amino acids: CASSRGVSSYNSPLHF. The CDR3 DNA is TGTGCCAGCAGCCGTGGGGTCAGCTCCTATAATTCACCCCTCCACTTT. The genes are TRBV4-2 and TRBJ1-6; D gene ambiguous. V shed 4 bases and J shed 0 bases, with 10 bases lying between them. The germline V gene encodes CDR1 LGHNA and CDR2 YNFKEQ. This CDR3 spans 16 amino acids.

CDR3 region: CASSFGRGLSNEQFF. The CDR3 coding sequence is TGTGCCAGCAGCTTCGGGCGGGGGCTCTCAAATGAGCAGTTCTTC. This sequence joins TRBV5-8 and TRBJ2-1; the D gene is possibly TRBD2 (7 bases). Germline CDR1 reads SGHTS; CDR2 reads YDEGEE. The V and J ends lost 2 bases and 7 bases respectively, with 16 bases between them. The length of the CDR3 is 15 residues.

This chain joins TRBV13 and TRBJ2-5; 8 bases align to TRBD1. The length of the CDR3 is 17 residues. Germline V CDR1 and CDR2: PRHDT, FYEKMQ (reference sequence). Trimming cost V 3 bases and J 4 bases; bases outside gene matches: 13. Here the CDR3 reads CASSFQGQGSPRETQYF. CDR3 nucleotide sequence: TGTGCCAGCAGCTTCCAAGGACAGGGATCCCCTCGAGAGACCCAGTACTTC.

The chain is built from TRBV5-1 and TRBJ2-5, with TRBD2 matching 8 bases. Germline CDR1 is SGHRS and CDR2 is YFSETQ. This CDR3 region has 13 residues. Germline trimming cut 4 bases from V and 5 bases from J; bases unmatched to any gene: 4. The CDR3 is CASSGTSIETQYF. CDR3 DNA: TGCGCCAGCAGCGGGACTAGTATTGAGACCCAGTACTTC.

This clone is a singleton in its sample. The chain combines TRBV4-2 with TRBJ2-7, with TRBD2 matching over 8 bases. CDR1 is LGHNA, CDR2 YNFKEQ, per germline. CDR3 length equals 15 residues. The V gene end was trimmed by 6 bases and the J gene end by 1 base; junction bases not matched to a gene: 8. The DNA for the CDR3 is TGTGCCAGCAGATTATATTTAGCGGGGTCCTACGAGCAGTACTTC. This encodes CASRLYLAGSYEQYF.

This chain joins TRBV10-3 and TRBJ2-4, with TRBD2 matching 12 bases. Germline V gene sequence: CDR1 ENHRY, CDR2 SYGVKD. The junction had 2 bases not matched to a gene; V was cut back by 2 bases and J by 0 bases. There are 17 residues in the CDR3. CDR3 coding DNA: TGTGCCATCAGTGAGACTAGCGGGGGGTCAGCCAAAAACATTCAGTACTTC. This codes for CAISETSGGSAKNIQYF.

This clone was found a few times. The gene calls are TRBV6-6 and TRBJ2-2; 10 bases agree with TRBD2. Germline V gene sequence: CDR1 MNHNY, CDR2 SVGAGI (reference sequence). Trimming cost V 7 bases and J 5 bases; bases outside gene matches: 7. The CDR3 contains 15 residues. The CDR3 is CASMSGGAGTGELFF. Written as DNA, the CDR3 is TGTGCCAGCATGAGCGGGGGGGCGGGGACCGGGGAGCTGTTTTTT.

The chain employs TRBV19 and TRBJ1-4, with D unclear. With 5 bases removed from V and 6 bases from J, the gap between germline ends came to 10 bases. Germline CDR1 is LNHDA and CDR2 is SQIVND (reference sequence). This CDR3 is 13 amino acids long. The CDR3 bases are TGTGCCAGTAGTCCGACTCGCTATGAAAAACTGTTTTTT. Translated, it gives CASSPTRYEKLFF.

V usage is TRBV5-1 and J usage is TRBJ1-6, with 8 nucleotides matching TRBD1. Germline CDR1 and CDR2: SGHRS and YFSETQ. The CDR3 is 15 amino acids. The V segment lost 0 bases and the J segment 10 bases; nucleotides outside the gene matches: 6. CDR3 loop: CASSLDLTGGSPLHF. CDR3 sequence (DNA): TGCGCCAGCAGCTTGGATCTCACAGGGGGATCACCCCTCCACTTT.

This clone was observed a handful of times. The chain employs TRBV6-5 and TRBJ2-3, with D possibly matching TRBD2 (5 bases). The V end lost 8 bases, the J end lost 3 bases, and 18 bases lay between the germline ends. Germline CDR1 is MNHEY and CDR2 is SVGAGI. The CDR3 is 15 amino acids. CDR3 sequence: CASQPDYSRTDTQYF. Written as DNA, the CDR3 is TGTGCCAGCCAACCAGACTATTCCAGGACAGATACGCAGTATTTT.

This clone was recorded a few times. The V and J genes are TRBV2 and TRBJ1-4; 7 nucleotides line up with TRBD1. The CDR3 is 15 residues long. The V gene end was trimmed by 6 bases and the J gene end by 3 bases; junction bases not matched to a gene: 7. Germline V CDR1 and CDR2: SNHLY, FYNNEI. The CDR3 bases are TGTGCCAGCAGGCTTACAGGGGTAGCTAATGAAAAACTGTTTTTT. It is translated as CASRLTGVANEKLFF.

The chain carries TRBV27 and TRBJ2-3, with no clear D. Germline V gene lookup returns CDR1 MNHEY and CDR2 SMNVEV (reference sequence). The length of the CDR3 is 14 residues. Trimming shortened V by 0 bases and J by 5 bases, and 9 bases separated the two germline ends. This CDR3 is CASSLSLRGDTQYF. As DNA, the CDR3 is TGTGCCAGCAGTTTATCCCTCCGAGGAGATACGCAGTATTTT.

A few counts support this clone. CDR3 residues: CASSTGSGTAYSPLHF. The CDR3 DNA sequence: TGTGCCAGCAGCACCGGATCCGGGACGGCTTATTCACCCCTCCACTTT. The genes are TRBV7-2 and TRBJ1-6; D perhaps matches TRBD1 (5 bases). V lost 5 bases and J lost 8, with 19 bases in between. Looked up from germline, CDR1 is SGHTA and CDR2 is FQGNSA. The CDR3 is 16 residues long. Combining the CDR3 with reference TRBV7-2 and TRBJ1-6 gives the whole variable domain GAGVSQSPSNKVTEKGKDVELRCDPISGHTALYWYRQSLGQGLEFLIYFQGNSAPDKSGLPSDRFSAERTGGSVSTLTIQRTQQEDSAVYLCASSTGSGTAYSPLHFGNGTRLTVT.

This rearrangement joins TRBV4-3 to TRBJ1-4; 8 bases agree with TRBD1. CDR3 length: 15 residues. The V and J ends lost 4 bases and 4 bases, in that order; junction bases with no gene match: 5. In germline, CDR1 is LGHNA, CDR2 YSLEER. The chain's CDR3 is CASSPEDRDNEKLFF. In nucleotides, the CDR3 is TGCGCCAGCAGCCCAGAGGACAGGGATAATGAAAAACTGTTTTTT.

The chain carries TRBV28 and TRBJ1-5; D unresolved. Germline assignment: CDR1 MDHEN and CDR2 SYDVKM. The CDR3 consists of 16 residues. V dropped 8 bases and J dropped 0 bases, with 17 bases sitting between them. The DNA for the CDR3 is TGTGCCAGCCGGTCTTCCTCGGGGTATAGCAATCAGCCCCAGCATTTT. Amino acids: CASRSSSGYSNQPQHF.

The chain uses TRBV18 and TRBJ1-4; 7 nucleotides agree with TRBD1. Germline V gene data show CDR1 as KGHSH and CDR2 as LQKENI. Trimming took 4 bases from V and 0 from J; bases not matched to a gene: 14. The CDR3 has 19 residues. The CDR3 is CASSLTRVQGFATNEKLFF. The DNA of the CDR3 is TGTGCCAGCTCACTCACGAGAGTACAGGGGTTTGCAACTAATGAAAAACTGTTTTTT.

The genes are TRBV29-1 and TRBJ2-3; D perhaps matches TRBD2 (5 bases). The CDR3 is 14 amino acids. Germline V gives CDR1 SQVTM, CDR2 ANQGSEA. The ends were cut back, 4 bases at V and 1 base at J, with 12 bases in the middle. The CDR3 spells CSVVGLARTDTQYF. In nucleotides, the CDR3 is TGCAGCGTTGTTGGTCTAGCCCGCACAGATACGCAGTATTTT.